This T cell receptor (beta chain) was profiled in a study of T cells in localized non-small cell lung cancer (dated by TCRdb to between 2020 and 2021). Background for the entire study: The study examined T cell repertoires in roughly 240 patients with early-stage NSCLC and compared tumors with uninvolved tumor-adjacent lungs. The cohort comprised roughly 230 treatment-naïve NSCLC patients with resected, localized lung tumors. A mean age of around 66 years was recorded for the NSCLC patients, of whom around 120 were male and 90 to 110 were female. The full study reports these points: Since the design was exploratory, TCR variables were selected using unadjusted p-values with no false-discovery rate correction. Higher T cell density in blood was associated with longer overall survival, whereas higher clonality in adjacent lung was associated with shorter survival. A median of roughly 58 of the top 100 tumor clones were detected in paired uninvolved adjacent lung, and some 28 of these tumor clones were also found among the top 100 clones of the paired uninvolved adjacent lung. Because multi-region sequencing of the tumors was not done, intratumor heterogeneity could not be ruled out. The highest T cell clonality was observed in uninvolved tumor-adjacent lung, where clonality exceeded that of tumor, suggesting that antigenic responses were more focused in uninvolved tumor-adjacent lung.

The CDR3 runs 14 residues from the cysteine to the phenylalanine. Only CDR3 DNA remains: 42 bases, in frame from the first base. Looking up the germline V gene (reference sequence) yields CDR1 LNHDA and CDR2 SQIVND. V loses 3 bases, J loses 3 bases, and the germline ends lie 11 bases apart. At diagnosis, tumor, uninvolved tumor-adjacent lung and peripheral blood were collected and then preserved as a mix of FFPE and fresh-frozen material. Blood samples were analyzed as peripheral blood mononuclear cells for TCR repertoire profiling. TCR beta CDR3 regions were sequenced from DNA using the immunoSEQ Assay. As for the original processing: To compute T cell density, TCR beta template counts were normalized to usable DNA, which was estimated by amplifying housekeeping genes. Richness was estimated with the preseqR package, extrapolating to 400,000 templates for PBMC samples and 120,000 templates for tissue samples. Clonality was defined by subtracting Pielou's evenness from one. To identify tissue-enriched TCRs, differential abundance testing was run on productive amino-acid clonotypes with a minimum total count of 5 and an alpha of 0.1. The Jaccard Index and the Morisita Overlap Index were used to measure how much the repertoires overlapped between compartments. GLIPH clustered TCR beta CDR3s with public tetramer-defined viral CDR3s; viral motifs required at least three viral sequences plus V-gene enrichment. TCRdb provides this immuneACCESS table in a form limited to in-frame rearrangements. Some clones are lacking; in checked studies, under half of them reflect an unresolved V gene, and why the rest are absent is not known. V and J calls plus clone size are reproduced from that table; the DNA served to infer D and trimming. The table for this sample lists 25,000 to 30,000 clones; more than 85% of them were counted only once. Clones ranked in the top ten supply roughly 27% of the sample.

For this clone: Its antigen remains unidentified. No much larger clonotype is one base removed from it; base qualities were not supplied.

The origin of this receptor is a female donor at least 60 years old with stage I lung adenocarcinoma. This sample comprised peripheral blood, obtained before any cancer treatment. Recombination joined TRBV19 with TRBJ1-1, with the D gene uncertain. CDR3 loop: CASSILGFYTEAFF. The bases read TGTGCCAGTAGTATCCTCGGATTCTACACTGAAGCTTTCTTT.